The rows below give T cell receptor beta chains drawn from one sample of a study of technical replicates of blood from a few donors. This table comes from immunoSEQ multiplex PCR, and its TCRdb copy is limited to in-frame clones, with some not included. The profile shows some 78,000 clones, approximately 93% of them singletons. Sample: T cells isolated from PBMCs. These receptors were obtained from a human donor in good health. CDR3s include the opening cysteine and the closing phenylalanine or tryptophan. The order of the fields is V gene, D gene, CDR3 length, clone size, CDR3 protein. A D gene is named only where the DNA matches it firmly. The size entry is marked missing in some rows and otherwise reads once, few, many or a size class.

TRBV10-1,NA,11,NA,CAHRGGEEAFF
TRBV20-1,NA,11,NA,CSARMGDPSAF
TRBV10-2,NA,12,NA,CASTEYQETQYF
TRBV6-6,NA,16,once,CASTPGTRLISYEQYF
TRBV6-1,TRBD1,14,NA,CAGTGTGLTGELFF
TRBV9,NA,16,once,CASSPPGTRPGGTIYF
TRBV5-1,TRBD1,13,once,CASSGQSTGELFF
TRBV9,TRBD1,15,NA,CASSVGQGFSEKLFF
TRBV7-9,NA,17,NA,CASSLMERTDSNQPQHF
TRBV6-6,TRBD1,15,NA,CASSLQGTSNQPQHF
TRBV9,TRBD1,15,NA,CASSTAGGLEEKLFF
TRBV12-5,TRBD1,16,NA,CASGLVVGQGSYEQYF
TRBV27,TRBD1,16,NA,CASSSLGTGENEKLFF
TRBV4-2,NA,12,NA,CASSQGGYEQYF
TRBV27,TRBD1,16,NA,CASSPYPGQGYSPLHF
TRBV19,NA,14,NA,CASSIRRGFYEQYF
TRBV30,NA,17,NA,CAWSAHPLRGSNEKLFF
TRBV28,TRBD2,16,NA,CASSRGLAGHTDTQYF
TRBV5-6,NA,18,NA,CASSLRPWTDENTGELFF
TRBV2,TRBD1,13,once,CASFRTGRETQYF
TRBV5-4,NA,16,NA,CASSLDGGRANYGYTF
TRBV19,TRBD1,20,once,CASSGPPTGLGDTTNEKLFF
TRBV7-6,TRBD1,15,once,CASSLRTGYQETQYF
TRBV18,TRBD1,17,NA,CASSPAGQEAPNQPQHF
TRBV2,TRBD1,13,NA,CASRGQGMHGYTF
TRBV7-9,TRBD2,15,once,CASSSTSGNPYEQYF
TRBV6-1,NA,12,NA,CASSVSPDTQYF
TRBV29-1,TRBD1,13,NA,CSVGTGVARGYTF
TRBV6-4,NA,16,NA,CASSDGLRGRAGELFF
TRBV6-1,TRBD2,14,once,CASQPGLAVETQYF
TRBV18,TRBD1,15,NA,CASSRYTGVLQTQYF
TRBV9,NA,15,NA,CASSPSAAAQETQYF
TRBV5-1,TRBD1,15,NA,CASSPRDRGDHEQYF
TRBV11-2,NA,11,NA,CASSLLGPEYF